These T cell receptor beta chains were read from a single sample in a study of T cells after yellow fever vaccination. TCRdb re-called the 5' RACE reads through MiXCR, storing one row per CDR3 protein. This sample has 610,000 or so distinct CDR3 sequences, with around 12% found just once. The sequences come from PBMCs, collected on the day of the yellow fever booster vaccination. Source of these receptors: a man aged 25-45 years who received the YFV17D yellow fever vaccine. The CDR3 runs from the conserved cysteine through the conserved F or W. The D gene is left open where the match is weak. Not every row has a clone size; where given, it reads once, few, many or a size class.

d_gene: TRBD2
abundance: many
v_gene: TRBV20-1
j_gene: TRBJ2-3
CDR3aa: CSADSGSGTQYF
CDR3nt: TGCAGTGCTGACAGCGGGAGCGGTACGCAGTATTTT

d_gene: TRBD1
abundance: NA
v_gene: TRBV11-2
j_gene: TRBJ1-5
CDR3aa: CASSSSGRQGVVYQPQHF
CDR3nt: TGTGCCAGCAGCTCCTCGGGCCGACAGGGTGTAGTCTATCAGCCCCAGCATTTT

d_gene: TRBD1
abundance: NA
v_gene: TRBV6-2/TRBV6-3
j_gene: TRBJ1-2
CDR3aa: CASSRTGGDLYGYTF
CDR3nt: TGTGCCAGCAGCCGGACAGGGGGCGACCTCTATGGCTACACCTTC

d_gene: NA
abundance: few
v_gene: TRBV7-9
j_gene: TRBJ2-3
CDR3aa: CASSLSGTADTQYF
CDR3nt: TGTGCCAGCAGCTTATCGGGGACGGCAGATACGCAGTATTTT

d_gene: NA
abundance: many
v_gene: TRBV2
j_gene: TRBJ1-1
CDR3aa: CASSELSAAFF
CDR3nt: TGTGCCAGCAGTGAACTCAGCGCGGCTTTCTTT

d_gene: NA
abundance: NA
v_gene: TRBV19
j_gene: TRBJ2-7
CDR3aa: CASRRGPIHEQYF
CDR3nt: TGTGCCAGTCGGCGGGGGCCTATCCACGAGCAGTACTTC

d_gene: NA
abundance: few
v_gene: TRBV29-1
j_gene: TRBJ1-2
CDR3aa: CSVGDQGSNYGYTF
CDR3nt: TGCAGCGTTGGGGATCAGGGCAGTAACTATGGCTACACCTTC

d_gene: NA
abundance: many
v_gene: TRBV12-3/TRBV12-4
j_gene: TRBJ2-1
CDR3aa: CASREQGNNEQFF
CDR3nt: TGTGCCAGCAGAGAACAGGGAAATAATGAGCAGTTCTTC

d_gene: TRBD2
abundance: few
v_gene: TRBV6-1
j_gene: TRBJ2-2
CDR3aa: CASSPGLANTGELFF
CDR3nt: TGTGCCAGCAGTCCGGGACTAGCGAACACCGGGGAGCTGTTTTTT

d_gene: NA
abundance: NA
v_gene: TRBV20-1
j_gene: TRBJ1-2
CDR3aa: CSARDGGDYGYTF
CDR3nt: TGCAGTGCTAGAGATGGGGGCGACTATGGCTACACCTTC

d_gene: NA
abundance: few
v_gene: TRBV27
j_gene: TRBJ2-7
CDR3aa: CASSIAGWYEQYF
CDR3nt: TGTGCCAGCAGTATCGCCGGGTGGTACGAGCAGTACTTC

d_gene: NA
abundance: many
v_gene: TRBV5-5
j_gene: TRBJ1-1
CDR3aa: CASSLVVGGRGSAFF
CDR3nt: TGTGCCAGCAGCTTGGTAGTCGGGGGGCGAGGATCGGCTTTCTTT

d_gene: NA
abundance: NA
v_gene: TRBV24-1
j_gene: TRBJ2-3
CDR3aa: CATSDGLAGFTDTQYF
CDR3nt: TGTGCCACCAGTGATGGGCTCGCGGGATTCACAGATACGCAGTATTTT

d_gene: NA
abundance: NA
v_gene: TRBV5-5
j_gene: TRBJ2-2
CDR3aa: CASSRGQLANTGELFF
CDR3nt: TGTGCCAGCAGCCGCGGACAGTTGGCGAACACCGGGGAGCTGTTTTTT

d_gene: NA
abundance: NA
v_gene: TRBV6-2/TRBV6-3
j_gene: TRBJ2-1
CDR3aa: CASDPAGGSGYNEQFF
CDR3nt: TGTGCCAGTGACCCAGCGGGCGGCTCTGGGTACAATGAGCAGTTCTTC